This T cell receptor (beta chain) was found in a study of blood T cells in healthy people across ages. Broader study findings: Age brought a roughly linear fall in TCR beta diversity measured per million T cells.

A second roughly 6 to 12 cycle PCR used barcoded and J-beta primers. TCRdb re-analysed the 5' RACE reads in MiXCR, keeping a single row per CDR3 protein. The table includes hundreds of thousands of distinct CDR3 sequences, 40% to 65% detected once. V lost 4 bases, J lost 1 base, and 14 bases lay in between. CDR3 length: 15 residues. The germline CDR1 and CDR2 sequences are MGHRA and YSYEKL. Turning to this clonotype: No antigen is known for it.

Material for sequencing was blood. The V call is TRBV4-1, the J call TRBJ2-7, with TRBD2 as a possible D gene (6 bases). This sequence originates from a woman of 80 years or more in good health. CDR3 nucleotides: TGCGCCAGCAGCCGGGGTAGCGGTGAGTCCTACGAGCAGTACTTC. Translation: CASSRGSGESYEQYF.